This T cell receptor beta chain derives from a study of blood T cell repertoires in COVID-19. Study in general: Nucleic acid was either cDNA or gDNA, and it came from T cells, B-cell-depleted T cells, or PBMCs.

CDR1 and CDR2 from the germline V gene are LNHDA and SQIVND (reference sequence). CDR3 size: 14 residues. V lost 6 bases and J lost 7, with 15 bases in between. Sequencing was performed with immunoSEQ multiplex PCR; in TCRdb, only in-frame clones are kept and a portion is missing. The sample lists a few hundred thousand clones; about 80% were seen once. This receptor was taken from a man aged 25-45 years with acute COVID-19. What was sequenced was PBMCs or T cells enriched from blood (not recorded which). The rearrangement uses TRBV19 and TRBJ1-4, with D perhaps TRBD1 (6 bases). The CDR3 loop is CASRQAGAIEKLFF. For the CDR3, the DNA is TGTGCCAGTAGACAAGCGGGGGCGATTGAAAAACTGTTTTTT. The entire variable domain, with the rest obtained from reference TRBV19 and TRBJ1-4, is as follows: DGGITQSPKYLFRKEGQNVTLSCEQNLNHDAMYWYRQDPGQGLRLIYYSQIVNDFQKGDIAEGYSVSREKKESFPLTVTSAQKNPTAFYLCASRQAGAIEKLFFGSGTQLSVL.